This T cell receptor (beta chain) was documented in a study of PD-1 blockade in classical Hodgkin lymphoma. Study-level points and caveats: Individuals initiating nivolumab under 1 year after ASCT were excluded. Reported baseline diversity: healthy donors highest, relapsed/refractory patients lowest. Baseline diversity in complete responders resembled that of newly diagnosed patients.

The ends were cut back, 0 bases at V and 4 bases at J, with 16 bases in the middle. Per germline, CDR1 LGHNA and CDR2 YNFKEQ. The CDR3 loop spans 17 amino acids. In every patient, relapse followed autologous stem cell transplantation, while exposure to brentuximab vedotin differed. Complete response, partial response or progressive disease was each patient's best response. Method: immunoSEQ multiplex PCR; TCRdb's copy keeps in-frame clones and lacks some. The table shows about 98,000 clones, with roughly 76% occurring only once. Notes on this clone: What it binds is unknown.

This clonotype was obtained from a human donor with classical Hodgkin lymphoma. Source: peripheral blood mononuclear cells (PBMCs), taken before the second cycle of nivolumab. The chain links TRBV4-2 to TRBJ2-1; D unclear. CDR3 DNA: TGTGCCAGCAGCCAAGACGGCCCCTCCCGGGTTTACAATGAGCAGTTCTTC. Its protein is CASSQDGPSRVYNEQFF.